The 28 T cell receptor beta chains given below trace back to one sample, sequenced in a study of STAT5B mutations in CD4+ large granular lymphocyte leukemia. Measured with immunoSEQ multiplex PCR; TCRdb has only the in-frame clones, and not every one. The sample consists of around 50,000 clones, 65% to 85% of them appearing once. Specimen: CD4+ T cells from blood buffy coats. The receptors derive from a human donor in good health.

This rearrangement joins TRBV10-3 to TRBJ2-7; 8 positions agree with TRBD2. Per germline, CDR1 ENHRY and CDR2 SYGVKD. This CDR3 comprises 17 residues. The junction had 13 bases not matched to a gene; V was cut back by 3 bases and J by 3 bases. The CDR3 sequence is CAISDSARAGDRYEQYF. The DNA for the CDR3 is TGTGCCATCAGTGATTCGGCCAGAGCGGGGGATCGCTACGAGCAGTACTTC.

This clone was counted a single time. This chain connects TRBV15 to TRBJ2-3; 10 nucleotides line up with TRBD2. The germline CDR1 and CDR2 sequences are LNHNV and YYDKDF (reference sequence). This CDR3 comprises 16 residues. Trimming removed 4 bases from V and 2 bases from J; junction bases left unmatched: 6. The CDR3 region is CATSKLAGGNTDTQYF. The DNA for the CDR3 is TGTGCCACCAGCAAGTTAGCGGGGGGAAACACAGATACGCAGTATTTT.

This clone was detected only a few times. The chain couples TRBV5-1 to TRBJ2-7, with D unclear. Deletions cut 5 bases from V and 5 bases from J, with 8 bases between. CDR1 and CDR2 from the germline V gene are SGHRS and YFSETQ. The CDR3 spans 11 residues. The CDR3 reads CASRGTHEQYF. The CDR3 DNA follows: TGCGCCAGCAGGGGAACCCACGAGCAGTACTTC.

The genes are TRBV11-3 and TRBJ1-1; TRBD1 is a possible D gene (6 bases). Looked up from germline, CDR1 is SGHNT and CDR2 is YENEEA. V dropped 1 base and J dropped 1 base, with 10 bases sitting between them. The CDR3 is 15 amino acids. CDR3 in amino acids: CASSLVGGKNTEAFF. The CDR3 coding sequence is TGTGCCAGCAGCTTAGTCGGGGGCAAGAACACTGAAGCTTTCTTT.

This chain links TRBV9 with TRBJ2-7; TRBD2 matches 12 bases. The CDR3 is 14 amino acids. V shed 4 bases, J shed 5 bases, and the junction held 4 bases outside the gene matches. The germline CDR1 and CDR2 sequences are SGDLS and YYNGEE. The CDR3 DNA is TGTGCCAGCAGCTCGACTAGCGGGAGCCACGAGCAGTACTTC. Translating it yields CASSSTSGSHEQYF.

The genes are TRBV27 and TRBJ2-1; 8 nucleotides line up with TRBD2. V trimming: 10 bases; J trimming: 8 bases; junction bases outside the gene matches: 16. The CDR3 covers 15 residues. Germline V gives CDR1 MNHEY, CDR2 SMNVEV (reference sequence). CDR3 DNA sequence: TGTGCCACCCGAAGGTGGTCTAGCGGGTCCGATGAGCAGTTCTTC. It encodes CATRRWSSGSDEQFF.

The chain links TRBV9 to TRBJ2-1, with 9 bases matching TRBD2. The CDR3 extends over 15 amino acids. CDR1 is SGDLS and CDR2 is YYNGEE in the germline V gene. V shed 0 bases and J 7 bases; nucleotides not matched to a gene: 5. The CDR3 DNA is TGTGCCAGCAGCGTAGAGGGTAGCGGGAGAAATGAGCAGTTCTTC. Translating gives CASSVEGSGRNEQFF.

This clone appeared a few times. J is TRBJ2-5 and V is TRBV19, with 8 bases identical to TRBD1. The CDR3 consists of 14 residues. The V segment lost 6 bases and the J segment 5 bases; nucleotides outside the gene matches: 8. CDR1 LNHDA and CDR2 SQIVND come from the germline V gene (reference sequence). CDR3 nucleotide sequence: TGTGCCAGTAGCCCGACAGGGGCAGGGGAGACCCAGTACTTC. It encodes CASSPTGAGETQYF.

The V gene is TRBV7-2, the J gene TRBJ1-4, with D unresolved. CDR1 and CDR2 from the germline V gene are SGHTA and FQGNSA. V was cut by 7 bases and J by 11 bases, with 17 bases left in between. The CDR3 length is 13 residues. The CDR3 reads CASTTLSRRKLFF. In DNA, the CDR3 is TGTGCCAGCACCACCCTTTCCCGGCGGAAACTGTTTTTT.

This clone came up a few times. The chain employs TRBV9 and TRBJ2-7; D perhaps matches TRBD2 (6 bases). This CDR3 has 14 residues. V was clipped by 2 bases and J by 2 bases, with 11 bases between them. CDR1 SGDLS and CDR2 YYNGEE come from the germline V gene. The CDR3 DNA reads as TGTGCCAGCAGCGTTAGGCGGGAACCCTACGAGCAGTACTTC. It is translated as CASSVRREPYEQYF.

The genes are TRBV21-1 and TRBJ2-7; the table's D call, TRBD1, has no DNA check behind it. TRBV21-1 is shown as a pseudogene. This CDR3 has 16 amino acids. The CDR3 here is CASSKGRDRSSYEQYF. For the CDR3, the DNA is TGTGCCAGCAGCAAAGGACGGGACAGGAGCTCCTACGAGCAGTACTTC.

Only one count was recorded for this clone. The chain joins TRBV6-1 to TRBJ2-5, with D possibly TRBD2 on 6 matching bases. Trimming pared 4 bases from V and 5 bases from J, leaving 20 bases between. In germline, CDR1 is MNHNS, CDR2 SASEGT. This CDR3 comprises 16 residues. In nucleotides, the CDR3 is TGTGCCAGCAGTGCCAGAGATTCGGGGGTCCGTGAGACCCAGTACTTC. It codes for CASSARDSGVRETQYF.

The genes are TRBV11-2 and TRBJ2-3; D gene uncertain. Germline V gene sequence: CDR1 SGHAT, CDR2 FQNNGV. Trimming took 6 bases from V and 0 from J, leaving 10 bases between them. The CDR3 is 14 amino acids. The CDR3 loop is CASSWPPSTDTQYF. The CDR3 DNA follows: TGTGCCAGCAGTTGGCCCCCTAGCACAGATACGCAGTATTTT. The full variable domain, completed using reference TRBV11-2 and TRBJ2-3, is EAGVAQSPRYKIIEKRQSVAFWCNPISGHATLYWYQQILGQGPKLLIQFQNNGVVDDSQLPKDRFSAERLKGVDSTLKIQPAKLEDSAVYLCASSWPPSTDTQYFGPGTRLTVL.

This clone was counted only a few times. The CDR3 loop reads CSVPPGTAGSGANVLTF. The CDR3 DNA is TGCAGCGTTCCCCCCGGGACGGCGGGGTCTGGGGCCAACGTCCTGACTTTC. This rearrangement joins TRBV29-1 to TRBJ2-6, with TRBD2 as a possible D gene (6 bases). The CDR3 runs 17 residues. Trimming removed 5 bases at V and 1 base at J, with 18 bases between. Looked up from germline, CDR1 is SQVTM and CDR2 is ANQGSEA.

The chain links TRBV10-3 to TRBJ2-3, with 7 bases identical to TRBD2. After removal of 4 bases from V and 3 bases from J, the junction contained 7 bases not matched to a gene. The CDR3 has 15 residues. Germline values: CDR1 ENHRY, CDR2 SYGVKD. The CDR3 is CAISGGSRRTDTQYF. The CDR3 coding sequence is TGTGCCATCAGTGGCGGGAGCCGGAGAACAGATACGCAGTATTTT.

This clone showed up just a few times. The V gene is TRBV6-1, the J gene TRBJ2-7, with 8 positions matching TRBD1. Losses at the gene ends were 3 bases for V and 10 bases for J; bases not matched to a gene: 5. This CDR3 is built from 12 residues. Per germline, CDR1 MNHNS and CDR2 SASEGT. CDR3 residues: CASSETGAFQYF. CDR3 sequence (DNA): TGTGCCAGCAGTGAGACAGGGGCCTTTCAGTACTTC.

V gene TRBV5-1 combines with J gene TRBJ2-3; TRBD2 matches at 10 bases. Unmatched junction bases numbered 6, after V lost 3 bases and J lost 2 bases. The germline CDR1 and CDR2 sequences are SGHRS and YFSETQ. This CDR3 has 16 residues. Here the CDR3 DNA reads TGCGCCAGCAGCTACCGGACTAGCGGTCCCACAGATACGCAGTATTTT. This sequence encodes CASSYRTSGPTDTQYF.

The chain is built from TRBV4-1 and TRBJ1-2; D may be TRBD1 (6 bases). CDR1 is MGHRA, CDR2 YSYEKL, per germline. There are 14 residues in the CDR3. V lost 5 bases and J lost 2, with 12 bases in between. Written as DNA, the CDR3 is TGCGCCAGCAGCTTGGGGGCCTTAAACTATGGCTACACCTTC. Translated: CASSLGALNYGYTF.

The chain uses TRBV2 and TRBJ2-1; D is possibly TRBD1 (6 bases). There are 12 residues in the CDR3. V shed 4 bases and J shed 5 bases, with 6 bases lying between them. Germline CDR1 reads SNHLY; CDR2 reads FYNNEI. The CDR3 DNA is TGTGCCAGCAGTGGGGACAACAATGAGCAGTTCTTC. Amino acids: CASSGDNNEQFF. The variable domain in full, with the rest retrieved from reference TRBV2 and TRBJ2-1, is EPEVTQTPSHQVTQMGQEVILRCVPISNHLYFYWYRQILGQKVEFLVSFYNNEISEKSEIFDDQFSVERPDGSNFTLKIRSTKLEDSAMYFCASSGDNNEQFFGPGTRLTVL.

This chain connects TRBV29-1 to TRBJ1-1; D might be TRBD1 (5 bases). Germline CDR1 reads SQVTM; CDR2 reads ANQGSEA. Trimming pared 2 bases from V and 4 bases from J, leaving 8 bases between. The CDR3 length is 12 residues. The CDR3 DNA is TGCAGCGTTGAAAGGGGTGGCACTGAAGCTTTCTTT. This codes for CSVERGGTEAFF.

V and J are TRBV5-1 and TRBJ2-7; 11 nucleotides align to TRBD1. The CDR3 runs to 15 residues. The germline gives CDR1 SGHRS, CDR2 YFSETQ. The V and J ends lost 0 bases and 4 bases, in that order; junction bases with no gene match: 3. The CDR3 nucleotides read TGCGCCAGCAGCTTGGGGACAGGGGGCTGGTACGAGCAGTACTTC. It encodes CASSLGTGGWYEQYF.

The rearrangement links TRBV19 to TRBJ1-5; D gene uncertain. V was pared by 8 bases and J by 4 bases, with 12 bases between. The CDR3 runs 13 residues. Germline assignment: CDR1 LNHDA and CDR2 SQIVND (reference sequence). Here the CDR3 reads CASGRKGNQPQHF. The CDR3 region has the DNA TGTGCCAGTGGCAGAAAGGGAAATCAGCCCCAGCATTTT.

The rearrangement uses TRBV11-1 and TRBJ1-2, with unresolved D. V was cut by 0 bases and J by 4 bases, with 6 bases left in between. The germline gives CDR1 SGHAT, CDR2 FQDESV (reference sequence). The CDR3 has 13 residues. The CDR3, as DNA: TGTGCCAGCAGCTTAGCAGGTAGCTATGGCTACACCTTC. Amino acids: CASSLAGSYGYTF.

CDR3 nucleotide sequence: TGTGCCAGCAGGAGACTAGCGGGAGGGCACAATGAGCAGTTCTTC. It is translated as CASRRLAGGHNEQFF. This rearrangement joins TRBV6-5 to TRBJ2-1; 14 bases are a match to TRBD2. CDR1 is MNHEY and CDR2 is SVGAGI in the germline V gene. V was clipped by 6 bases and J by 5 bases; unmatched bases: 3. The CDR3 has 15 residues.

The CDR3 protein is CASSQGLAGGTDTQYF. The CDR3, as DNA: TGCGCCAGCAGCCAAGGGCTAGCGGGGGGCACAGATACGCAGTATTTT. V usage is TRBV4-1 and J usage is TRBJ2-3; 10 nucleotides line up with TRBD2. Germline V gives CDR1 MGHRA, CDR2 YSYEKL. J lost 1 base, V lost 1 base, and 2 bases had no gene match. CDR3 length: 16 amino acids.

The CDR3 DNA reads TGTGCCTGGAGTGTACCCCCCGTCGGGACACCCCAAGAGACCCAGTACTTC. This translates into CAWSVPPVGTPQETQYF. The chain is built from TRBV30 and TRBJ2-5; the D gene is possibly TRBD1 (6 bases). The length of the CDR3 is 17 residues. Germline V gene data show CDR1 as GTSNPN and CDR2 as SVGIG (reference sequence). V was shortened by 0 bases and J by 1 base, with 18 bases between the two germline ends.

This clone appeared once. The chain recombines TRBV7-8 with TRBJ2-7, with 7 bases aligning to TRBD1. The V segment lost 5 bases and the J segment 3 bases; nucleotides outside the gene matches: 7. The CDR3 has 14 amino acids. From germline, CDR1 is SGHVS and CDR2 FQNEAQ. CDR3 nucleotide sequence: TGTGCCAGCAGCCTCCGGGACAGTTACTACGAGCAGTACTTC. The encoded protein is CASSLRDSYYEQYF. Using reference TRBV7-8 and TRBJ2-7 for the parts outside the CDR3, the full variable domain is GAGVSQSPRYKVAKRGQDVALRCDPISGHVSLFWYQQALGQGPEFLTYFQNEAQLDKSGLPSDRFFAERPEGSVSTLKIQRTQQEDSAVYLCASSLRDSYYEQYFGPGTRLTVT.

This clone was detected a few times. The chain joins TRBV6-5 to TRBJ1-5; D might be TRBD1 (5 bases). V was pared by 4 bases and J by 4 bases, with 8 bases between. CDR1 is MNHEY, CDR2 SVGAGI, per germline. This CDR3 comprises 13 residues. CDR3 in DNA: TGTGCCAGCAGTTCCAGGGCGAATCAGCCCCAGCATTTT. It codes for CASSSRANQPQHF.